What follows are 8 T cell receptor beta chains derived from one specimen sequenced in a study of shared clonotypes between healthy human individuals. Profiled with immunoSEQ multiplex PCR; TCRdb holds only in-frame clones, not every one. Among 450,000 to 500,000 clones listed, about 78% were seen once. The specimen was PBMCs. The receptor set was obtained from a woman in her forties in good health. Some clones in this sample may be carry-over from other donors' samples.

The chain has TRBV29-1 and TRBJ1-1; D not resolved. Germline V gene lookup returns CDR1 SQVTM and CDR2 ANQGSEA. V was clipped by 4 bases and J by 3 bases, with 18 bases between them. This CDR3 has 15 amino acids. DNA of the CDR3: TGCAGCGTTGCACGGAGTTGGAGTGAGGACACTGAAGCTTTCTTT. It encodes CSVARSWSEDTEAFF.

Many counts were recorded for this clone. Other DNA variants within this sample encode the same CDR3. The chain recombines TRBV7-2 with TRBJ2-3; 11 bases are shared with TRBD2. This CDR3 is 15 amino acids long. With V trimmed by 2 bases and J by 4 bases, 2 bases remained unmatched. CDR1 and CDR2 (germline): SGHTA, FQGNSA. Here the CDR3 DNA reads TGTGCCAGCAGCTTAACTAGCGGGAGTCCAGATACGCAGTATTTT. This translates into CASSLTSGSPDTQYF.

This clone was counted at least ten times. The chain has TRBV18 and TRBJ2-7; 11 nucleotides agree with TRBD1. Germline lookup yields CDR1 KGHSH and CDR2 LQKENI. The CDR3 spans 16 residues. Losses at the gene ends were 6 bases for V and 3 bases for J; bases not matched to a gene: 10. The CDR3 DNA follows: TGTGCCAGCTCCCAAGGACAGGGGGCGACAGGCTACGAGCAGTACTTC. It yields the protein CASSQGQGATGYEQYF.

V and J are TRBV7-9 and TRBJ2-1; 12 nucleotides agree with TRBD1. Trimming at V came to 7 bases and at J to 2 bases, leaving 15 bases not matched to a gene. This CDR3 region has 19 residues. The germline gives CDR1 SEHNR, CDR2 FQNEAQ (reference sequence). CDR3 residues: CASTDPGQGARGTYNEQFF. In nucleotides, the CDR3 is TGTGCCAGCACCGACCCGGGACAGGGGGCGAGAGGGACCTACAATGAGCAGTTCTTC.

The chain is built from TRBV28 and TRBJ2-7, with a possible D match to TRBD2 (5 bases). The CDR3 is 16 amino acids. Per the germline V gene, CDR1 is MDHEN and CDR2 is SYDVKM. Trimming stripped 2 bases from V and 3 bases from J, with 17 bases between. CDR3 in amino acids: CASSLGGERLDYEQYF. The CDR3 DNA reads TGTGCCAGCAGTTTAGGTGGGGAGCGACTCGACTACGAGCAGTACTTC.

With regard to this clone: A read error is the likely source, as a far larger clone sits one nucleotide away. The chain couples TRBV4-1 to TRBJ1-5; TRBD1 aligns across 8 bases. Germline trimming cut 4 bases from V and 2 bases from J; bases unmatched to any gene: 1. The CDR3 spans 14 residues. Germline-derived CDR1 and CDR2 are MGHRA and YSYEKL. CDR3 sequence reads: CASSPGQGNQPQHF. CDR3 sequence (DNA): TGCGCCAGCAGCCCGGGACAGGGCAATCAGCCCCAGCATTTT.

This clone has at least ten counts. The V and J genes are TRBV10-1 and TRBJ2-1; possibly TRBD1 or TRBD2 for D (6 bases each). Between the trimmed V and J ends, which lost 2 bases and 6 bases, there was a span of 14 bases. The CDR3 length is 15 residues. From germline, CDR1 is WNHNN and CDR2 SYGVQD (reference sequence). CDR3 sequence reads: CASSETVEGGNEQFF. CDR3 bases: TGCGCCAGCAGTGAGACGGTCGAGGGGGGCAATGAGCAGTTCTTC.

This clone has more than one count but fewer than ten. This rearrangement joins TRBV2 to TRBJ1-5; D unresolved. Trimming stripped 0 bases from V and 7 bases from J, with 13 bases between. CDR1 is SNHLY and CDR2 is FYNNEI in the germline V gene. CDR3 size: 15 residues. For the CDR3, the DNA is TGTGCCAGCAGTGAAGCATCGGCAGGCTGGCAGCCCCAGCATTTT. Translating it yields CASSEASAGWQPQHF.